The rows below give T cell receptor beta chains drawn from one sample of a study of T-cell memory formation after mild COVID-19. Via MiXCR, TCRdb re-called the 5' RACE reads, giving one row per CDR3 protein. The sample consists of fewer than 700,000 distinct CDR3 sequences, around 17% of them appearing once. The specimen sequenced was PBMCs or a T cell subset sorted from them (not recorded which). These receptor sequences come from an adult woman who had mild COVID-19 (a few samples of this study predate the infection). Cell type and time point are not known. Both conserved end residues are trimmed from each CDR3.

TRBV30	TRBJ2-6	AWKGDGEPHSGANVLT
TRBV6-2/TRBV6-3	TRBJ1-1	ASSGQVIEAF
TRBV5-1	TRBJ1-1	ASSPGEVGNTEAF
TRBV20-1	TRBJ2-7	SAPGTVYEQY
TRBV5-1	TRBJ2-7	ASSLGELGGGGAPSSYEQY
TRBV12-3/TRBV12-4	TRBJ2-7	ASSPSGLASNEQY
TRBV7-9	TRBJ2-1	ASSRTGDNEQF
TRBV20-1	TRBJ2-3	SASMAHSTDTQY
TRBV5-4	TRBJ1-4	ASSPGQGARKLF
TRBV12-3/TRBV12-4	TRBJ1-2	ASSPHPRGVTGYT
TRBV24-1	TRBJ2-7	ATSEPGAGEQY
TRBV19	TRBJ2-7	ASNARTGQNYEQY
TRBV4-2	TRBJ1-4	ASSQLGVSNEKLF
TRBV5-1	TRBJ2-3	ASRDRPGRDTQY
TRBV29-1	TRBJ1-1	SVGGPATEAF
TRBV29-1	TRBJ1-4	SVLYRGDGEKLF
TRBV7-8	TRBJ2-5	ASSLGLQITYQETQY
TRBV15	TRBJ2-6	ATSLRSGDTILSSGANVLT
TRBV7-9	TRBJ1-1	ASSLMAMNTEAF
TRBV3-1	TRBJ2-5	ASSQRYLGLAGETQY
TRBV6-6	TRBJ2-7	ASSRGDGTTAISYEQY
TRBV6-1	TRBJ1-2	ASSELIPGQGAHGYT
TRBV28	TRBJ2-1	ASSTPGLNVDEQF
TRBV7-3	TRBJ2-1	ASSPSFSGGANEQF
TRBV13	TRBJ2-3	ASSLVGWSTDTQY
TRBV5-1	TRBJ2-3	ASSPGGGRFSTDTQY
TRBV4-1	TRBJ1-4	ASSQVPGDEKLF
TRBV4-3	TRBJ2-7	ASSQDSPLAGDDEQY
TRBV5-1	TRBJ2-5	ASSLPGTQETQY
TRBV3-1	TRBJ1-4	ASSRQRNEKLF
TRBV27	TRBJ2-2	ASSLGLGIPAAHLAGELF
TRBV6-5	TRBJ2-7	ASSYGGRGYEQY
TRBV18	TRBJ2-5	ASSPGQDQETQY
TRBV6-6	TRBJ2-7	ASTKDGYEQY
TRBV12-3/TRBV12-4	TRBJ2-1	ASSFTGGPDEQF
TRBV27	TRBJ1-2	ASSSRTGGYGYT
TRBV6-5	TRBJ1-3	ASSYAQSRGNTIY
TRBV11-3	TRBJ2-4	ASSLSHQGIQY
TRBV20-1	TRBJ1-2	SATDLRGNYGYT
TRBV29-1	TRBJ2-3	SVAGDNTDTQY
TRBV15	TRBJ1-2	ATSRATGANGYT
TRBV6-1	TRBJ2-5	ASSEGLAGGPLSETQY
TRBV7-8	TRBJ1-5	ASSRRSGPRGQPQH
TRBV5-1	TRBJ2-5	ASSLGTSGSRETQY
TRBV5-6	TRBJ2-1	ASSVTVNEQF
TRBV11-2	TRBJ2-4	ASSRLAVNIQY
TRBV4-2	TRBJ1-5	ASSLTPGAGQPQH
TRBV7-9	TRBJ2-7	ASSSGQRPYEQY
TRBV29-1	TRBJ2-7	SVEVGRTSYEQY
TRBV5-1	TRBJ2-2	ASSFNARMQLTGELF
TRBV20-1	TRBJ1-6	SASGRVGNSPLH
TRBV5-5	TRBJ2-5	ASSPRGACGETQY
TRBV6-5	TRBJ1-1	ASSRQGITEAF
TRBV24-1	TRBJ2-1	ATSEPGSYNEQF
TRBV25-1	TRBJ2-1	ASSDRSGDNEQF